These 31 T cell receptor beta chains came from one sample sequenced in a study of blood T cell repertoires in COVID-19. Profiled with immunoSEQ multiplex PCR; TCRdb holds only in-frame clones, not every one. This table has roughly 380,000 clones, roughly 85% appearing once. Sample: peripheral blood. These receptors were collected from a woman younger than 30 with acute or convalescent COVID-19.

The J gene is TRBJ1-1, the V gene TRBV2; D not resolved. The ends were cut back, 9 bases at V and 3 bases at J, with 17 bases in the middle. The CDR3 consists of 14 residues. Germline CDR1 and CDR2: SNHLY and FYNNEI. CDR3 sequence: CARVLYSPDTEAFF. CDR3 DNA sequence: TGTGCCAGAGTCCTCTACTCTCCCGACACTGAAGCTTTCTTT.

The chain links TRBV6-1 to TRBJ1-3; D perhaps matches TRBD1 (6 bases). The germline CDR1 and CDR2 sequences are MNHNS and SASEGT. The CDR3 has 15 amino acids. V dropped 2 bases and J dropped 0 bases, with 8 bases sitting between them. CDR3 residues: CASSELQGSGNTIYF. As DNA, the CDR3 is TGTGCCAGCAGTGAACTACAGGGCTCTGGAAACACCATATATTTT.

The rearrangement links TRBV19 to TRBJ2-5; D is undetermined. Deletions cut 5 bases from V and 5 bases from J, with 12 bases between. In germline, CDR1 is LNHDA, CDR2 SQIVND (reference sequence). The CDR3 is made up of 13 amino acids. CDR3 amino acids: CASSPAVVETQYF. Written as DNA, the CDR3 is TGTGCCAGTAGTCCCGCGGTGGTTGAGACCCAGTACTTC.

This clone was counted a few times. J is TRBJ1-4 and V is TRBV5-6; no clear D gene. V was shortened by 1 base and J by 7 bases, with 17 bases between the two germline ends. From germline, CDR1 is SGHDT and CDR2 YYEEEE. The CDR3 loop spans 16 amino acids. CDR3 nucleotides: TGTGCCAGCAGCTTGCGTTCCCGGGGAGGTGGTGAAAAACTGTTTTTT. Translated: CASSLRSRGGGEKLFF.

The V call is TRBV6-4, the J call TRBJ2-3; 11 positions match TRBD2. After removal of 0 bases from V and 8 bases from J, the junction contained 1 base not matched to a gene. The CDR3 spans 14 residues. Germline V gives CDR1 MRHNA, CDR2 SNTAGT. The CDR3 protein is CASSDSSGGATQYF. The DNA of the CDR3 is TGTGCCAGCAGTGACTCTAGCGGGGGGGCTACGCAGTATTTT.

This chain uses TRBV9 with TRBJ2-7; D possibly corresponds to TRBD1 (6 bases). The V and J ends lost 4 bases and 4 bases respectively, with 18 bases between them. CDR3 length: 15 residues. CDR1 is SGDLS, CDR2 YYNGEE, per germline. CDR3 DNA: TGTGCCAGCAGCTCTCGACAGGAGGTGGTGTACGAGCAGTACTTC. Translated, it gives CASSSRQEVVYEQYF.

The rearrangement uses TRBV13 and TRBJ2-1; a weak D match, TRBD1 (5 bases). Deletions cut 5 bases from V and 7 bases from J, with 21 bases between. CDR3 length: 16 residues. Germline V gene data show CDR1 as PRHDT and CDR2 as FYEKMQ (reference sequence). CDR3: CASSQRGVLSENEQFF. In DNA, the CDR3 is TGTGCCAGCAGCCAAAGGGGCGTCCTCTCGGAGAATGAGCAGTTCTTC. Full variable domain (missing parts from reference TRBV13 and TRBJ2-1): AAGVIQSPRHLIKEKRETATLKCYPIPRHDTVYWYQQGPGQDPQFLISFYEKMQSDKGSIPDRFSAQQFSDYHSELNMSSLELGDSALYFCASSQRGVLSENEQFFGPGTRLTVL.

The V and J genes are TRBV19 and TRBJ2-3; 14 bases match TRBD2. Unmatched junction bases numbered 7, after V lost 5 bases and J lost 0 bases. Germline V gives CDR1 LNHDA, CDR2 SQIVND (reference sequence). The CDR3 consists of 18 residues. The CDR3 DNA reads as TGTGCCAGTAGTGGGACTAGCGGGGGACACCCTAGCACAGATACGCAGTATTTT. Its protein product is CASSGTSGGHPSTDTQYF.

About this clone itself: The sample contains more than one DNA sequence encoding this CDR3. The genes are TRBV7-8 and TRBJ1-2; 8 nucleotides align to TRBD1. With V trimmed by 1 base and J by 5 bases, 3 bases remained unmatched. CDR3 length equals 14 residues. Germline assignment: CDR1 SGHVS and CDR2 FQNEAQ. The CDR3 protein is CASSLDNRGYGYTF. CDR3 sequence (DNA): TGTGCCAGCAGCTTAGATAACAGGGGGTATGGCTACACCTTC.

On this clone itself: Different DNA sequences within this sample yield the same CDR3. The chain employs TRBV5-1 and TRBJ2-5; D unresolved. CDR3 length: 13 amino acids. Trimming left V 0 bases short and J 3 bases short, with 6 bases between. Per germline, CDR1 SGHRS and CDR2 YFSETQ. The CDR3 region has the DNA TGCGCCAGCAGCTTGGCGGTTGAAGAGACCCAGTACTTC. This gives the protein CASSLAVEETQYF.

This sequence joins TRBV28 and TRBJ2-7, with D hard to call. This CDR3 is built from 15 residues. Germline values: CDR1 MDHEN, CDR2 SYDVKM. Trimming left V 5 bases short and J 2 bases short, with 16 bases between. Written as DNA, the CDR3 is TGTGCCAGCAGTCTAACCTCCTCACGTACCTACGAGCAGTACTTC. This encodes CASSLTSSRTYEQYF.

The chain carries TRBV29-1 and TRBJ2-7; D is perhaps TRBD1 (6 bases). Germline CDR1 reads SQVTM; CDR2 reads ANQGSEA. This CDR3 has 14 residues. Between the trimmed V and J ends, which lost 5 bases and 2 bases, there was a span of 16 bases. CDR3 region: CSVTPGQRAYEQYF. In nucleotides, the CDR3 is TGCAGCGTTACCCCCGGACAGAGAGCCTACGAGCAGTACTTC.

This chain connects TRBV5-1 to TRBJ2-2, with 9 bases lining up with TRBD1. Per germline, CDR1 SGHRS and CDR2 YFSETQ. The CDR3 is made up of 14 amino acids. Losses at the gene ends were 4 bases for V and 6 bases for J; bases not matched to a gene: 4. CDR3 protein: CASSGTGWAGELFF. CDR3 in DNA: TGCGCCAGCAGCGGGACAGGGTGGGCCGGGGAGCTGTTTTTT.

The CDR3 nucleotides are TGTGCCAGCAGTCTAACTAGCGGGAGTTACGAGCAGTACTTC. This gives the protein CASSLTSGSYEQYF. The rearrangement uses TRBV2 and TRBJ2-7; 11 bases line up with TRBD2. Per the germline V gene, CDR1 is SNHLY and CDR2 is FYNNEI. The CDR3 is 14 residues long. V dropped 5 bases and J dropped 4; count of bases not matched to a gene: 4.

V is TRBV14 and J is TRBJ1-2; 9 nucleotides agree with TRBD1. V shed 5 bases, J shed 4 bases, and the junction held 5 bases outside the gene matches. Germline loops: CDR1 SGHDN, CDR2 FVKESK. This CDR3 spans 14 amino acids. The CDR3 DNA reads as TGTGCCAGCAGCAGGACAGGGGTAGCCTATGGCTACACCTTC. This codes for CASSRTGVAYGYTF.

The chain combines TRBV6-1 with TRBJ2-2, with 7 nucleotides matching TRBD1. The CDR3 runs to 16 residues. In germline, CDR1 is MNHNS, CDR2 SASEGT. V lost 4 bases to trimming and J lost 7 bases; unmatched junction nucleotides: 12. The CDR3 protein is CASSAATGAYSGELFF. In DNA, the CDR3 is TGTGCCAGCAGTGCGGCTACAGGGGCGTATAGCGGGGAGCTGTTTTTT.

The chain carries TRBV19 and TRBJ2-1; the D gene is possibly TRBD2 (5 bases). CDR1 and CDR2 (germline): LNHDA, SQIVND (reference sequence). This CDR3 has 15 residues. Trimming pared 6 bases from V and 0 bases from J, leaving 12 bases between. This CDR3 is CASRPTGSSYNEQFF. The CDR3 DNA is TGTGCCAGTAGGCCCACTGGGAGCTCCTACAATGAGCAGTTCTTC.

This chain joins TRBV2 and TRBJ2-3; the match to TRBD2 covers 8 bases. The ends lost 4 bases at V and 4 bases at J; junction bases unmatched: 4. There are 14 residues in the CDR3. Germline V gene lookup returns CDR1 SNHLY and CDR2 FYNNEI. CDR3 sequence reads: CASSVETSADTQYF. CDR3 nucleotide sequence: TGTGCCAGCAGTGTAGAGACTAGCGCAGATACGCAGTATTTT.

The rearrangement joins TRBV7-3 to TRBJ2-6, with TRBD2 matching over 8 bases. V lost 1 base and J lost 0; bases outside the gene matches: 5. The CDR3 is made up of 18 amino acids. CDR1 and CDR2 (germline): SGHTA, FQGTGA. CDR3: CASSLNSGILSGANVLTF. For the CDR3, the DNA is TGTGCCAGCAGCTTAAATAGCGGGATACTCTCTGGGGCCAACGTCCTGACTTTC.

The CDR3 DNA reads TGCGCCAGCAGCCCACCCATTGACAGGAGCTCCTATAATTCACCCCTCCACTTT. It is translated as CASSPPIDRSSYNSPLHF. The chain combines TRBV5-1 with TRBJ1-6, with D maybe TRBD1 (6 bases). The CDR3 totals 18 residues. The V end was cut by 4 bases, the J end by 0 bases, with 17 bases between. CDR1 is SGHRS, CDR2 YFSETQ, per germline.

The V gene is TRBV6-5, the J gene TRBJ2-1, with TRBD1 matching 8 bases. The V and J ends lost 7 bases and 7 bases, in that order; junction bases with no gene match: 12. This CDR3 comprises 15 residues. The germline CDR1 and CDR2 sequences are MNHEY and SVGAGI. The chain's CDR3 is CASTRDRIMQNEQFF. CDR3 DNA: TGTGCCAGCACCAGGGACAGGATCATGCAAAATGAGCAGTTCTTC.

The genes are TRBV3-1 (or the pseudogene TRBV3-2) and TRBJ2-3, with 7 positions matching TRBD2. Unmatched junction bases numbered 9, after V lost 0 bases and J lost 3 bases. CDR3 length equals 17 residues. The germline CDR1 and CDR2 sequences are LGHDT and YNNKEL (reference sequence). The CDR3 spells CASSQDPGGGSTDTQYF. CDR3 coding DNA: TGTGCCAGCAGCCAAGATCCCGGCGGGGGAAGTACAGATACGCAGTATTTT.

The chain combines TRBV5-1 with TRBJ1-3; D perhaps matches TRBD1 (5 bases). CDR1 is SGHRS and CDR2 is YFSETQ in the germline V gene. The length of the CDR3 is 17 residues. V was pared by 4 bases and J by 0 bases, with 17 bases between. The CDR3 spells CASSPQGLSSSGNTIYF. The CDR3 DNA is TGCGCCAGCAGCCCCCAGGGTCTATCCTCCTCTGGAAACACCATATATTTT.

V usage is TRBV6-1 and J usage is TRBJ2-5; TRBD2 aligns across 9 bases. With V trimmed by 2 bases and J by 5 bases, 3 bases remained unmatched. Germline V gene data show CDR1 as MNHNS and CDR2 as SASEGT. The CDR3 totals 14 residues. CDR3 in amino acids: CASSEQRGVETQYF. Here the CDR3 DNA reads TGTGCCAGCAGTGAACAGCGGGGGGTTGAGACCCAGTACTTC.

CDR3 nucleotide sequence: TGTGCCAGCAGCTCGGGACTATCCTACGAGCAGTACTTC. This gives the protein CASSSGLSYEQYF. The gene calls are TRBV7-6 and TRBJ2-7, with 7 bases fitting TRBD2. The CDR3 consists of 13 residues. Per the germline V gene, CDR1 is SGHVS and CDR2 is FNYEAQ. V dropped 4 bases and J dropped 1; count of bases not matched to a gene: 1.

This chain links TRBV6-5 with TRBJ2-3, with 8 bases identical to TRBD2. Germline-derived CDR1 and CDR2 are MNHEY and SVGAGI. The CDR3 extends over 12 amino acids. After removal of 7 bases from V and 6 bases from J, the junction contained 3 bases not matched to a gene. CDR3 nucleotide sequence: TGTGCCAGCAAGGCGGGGGGCGATACGCAGTATTTT. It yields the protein CASKAGGDTQYF.

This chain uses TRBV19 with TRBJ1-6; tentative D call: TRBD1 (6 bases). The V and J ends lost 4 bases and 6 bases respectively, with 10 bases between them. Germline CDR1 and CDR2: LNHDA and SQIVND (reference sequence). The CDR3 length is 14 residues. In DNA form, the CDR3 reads TGTGCCAGTAGTAAAGGGGACACTAATTCACCCCTCCACTTT. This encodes CASSKGDTNSPLHF.

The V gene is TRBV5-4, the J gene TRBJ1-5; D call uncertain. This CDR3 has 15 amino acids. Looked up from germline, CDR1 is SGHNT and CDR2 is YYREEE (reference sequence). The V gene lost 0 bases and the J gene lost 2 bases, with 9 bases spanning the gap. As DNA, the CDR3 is TGTGCCAGCAGCTTGGGAGAAATCGGCAATCAGCCCCAGCATTTT. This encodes CASSLGEIGNQPQHF.

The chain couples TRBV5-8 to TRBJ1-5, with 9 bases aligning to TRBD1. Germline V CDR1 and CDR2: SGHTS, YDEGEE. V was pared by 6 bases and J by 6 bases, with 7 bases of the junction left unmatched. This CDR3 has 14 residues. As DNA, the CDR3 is TGTGCCAGCAATTCCGGGACAGGGACTCAGCCCCAGCATTTT. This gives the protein CASNSGTGTQPQHF.

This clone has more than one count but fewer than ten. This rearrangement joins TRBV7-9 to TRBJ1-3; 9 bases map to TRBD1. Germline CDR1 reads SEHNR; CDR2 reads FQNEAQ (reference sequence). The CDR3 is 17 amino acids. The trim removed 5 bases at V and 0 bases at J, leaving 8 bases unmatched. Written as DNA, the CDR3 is TGTGCCAGCAGCCGGGGGACAGGGAAGAGCTCTGGAAACACCATATATTTT. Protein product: CASSRGTGKSSGNTIYF.

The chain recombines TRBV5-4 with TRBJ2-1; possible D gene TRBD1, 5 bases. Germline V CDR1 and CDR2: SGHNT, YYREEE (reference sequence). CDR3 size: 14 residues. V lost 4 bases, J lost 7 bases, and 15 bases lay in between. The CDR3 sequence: CASSRILQDNEQFF. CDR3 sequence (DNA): TGTGCCAGCAGCCGCATTTTACAGGATAATGAGCAGTTCTTC. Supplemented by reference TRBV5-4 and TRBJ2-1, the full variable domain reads ETGVTQSPTHLIKTRGQQVTLRCSSQSGHNTVSWYQQALGQGPQFIFQYYREEENGRGNFPPRFSGLQFPNYSSELNVNALELDDSALYLCASSRILQDNEQFFGPGTRLTVL.